The T cell receptor beta chain under discussion was sequenced for a study of shared T cell receptors in the human thymus. In germline, CDR1 is SEHNR, CDR2 FQNEAQ (reference sequence). This CDR3 is 18 amino acids long. The V and J ends lost 2 bases and 9 bases, in that order; junction bases with no gene match: 21. The protocol was immunoSEQ multiplex PCR, while the TCRdb copy is restricted to in-frame clones and leaves out a portion. The data contain 500,000 to 550,000 clones, around 78% of them singletons. These data are also associated with another study on human thymus T cells. From that study: Resections from corrective heart surgery supplied the thymus tissue. Unrelated people showed highly overlapping thymic repertoires, related research reported.

The source of this sequence is a boy in the first two years of life with a congenital heart defect. This chain connects TRBV7-9 to TRBJ2-7, with TRBD2 matching over 8 bases. Input material: thymocytes. CDR3 sequence reads: CASSLLVGRAPKTKGQYF. Written as DNA, the CDR3 is TGTGCCAGCAGCTTACTCGTCGGGAGGGCACCCAAGACTAAAGGGCAGTACTTC. Full variable domain (outside the CDR3, taken from reference TRBV7-9 and TRBJ2-7): DTGVSQNPRHKITKRGQNVTFRCDPISEHNRLYWYRQTLGQGPEFLTYFQNEAQLEKSRLLSDRFSAERPKGSFSTLEIQRTEQGDSAMYLCASSLLVGRAPKTKGQYFGPGTRLTVT.